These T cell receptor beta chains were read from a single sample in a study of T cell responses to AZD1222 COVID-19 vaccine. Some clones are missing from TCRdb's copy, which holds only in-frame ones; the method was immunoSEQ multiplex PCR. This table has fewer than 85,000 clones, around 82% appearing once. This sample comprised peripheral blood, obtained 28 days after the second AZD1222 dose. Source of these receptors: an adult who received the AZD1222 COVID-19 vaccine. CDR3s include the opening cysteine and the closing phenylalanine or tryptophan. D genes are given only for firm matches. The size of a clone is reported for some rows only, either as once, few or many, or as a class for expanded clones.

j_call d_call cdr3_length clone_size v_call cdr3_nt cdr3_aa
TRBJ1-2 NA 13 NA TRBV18 TGTGCCAGCTCACCGGACAGAAACTATGGCTACACCTTC CASSPDRNYGYTF
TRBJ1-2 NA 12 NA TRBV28 TGTGCCAGCACCCGAAGGAACTATGGCTACACCTTC CASTRRNYGYTF
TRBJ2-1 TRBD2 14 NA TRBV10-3 TGTGCCATCAGTGAGAAGCGGGACTACAATGAGCAGTTCTTC CAISEKRDYNEQFF
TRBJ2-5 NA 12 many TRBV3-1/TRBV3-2 TGTGCCAGCAGATCGGGTCAAGAGACCCAGTACTTC CASRSGQETQYF
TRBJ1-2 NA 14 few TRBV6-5 TGTGCCAGCAGTTTTCGAGGAACGCCCTATGGCTACACCTTC CASSFRGTPYGYTF
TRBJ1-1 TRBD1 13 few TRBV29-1 TGCAGCGTCTCGAGGGACAGGGTCACTGAAGCTTTCTTT CSVSRDRVTEAFF
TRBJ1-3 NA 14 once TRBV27 TGTGCCAGCAGATCGACAGCCTCTGGAAACACCATATATTTT CASRSTASGNTIYF
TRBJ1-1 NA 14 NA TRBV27 TGTGCCAGCAGTTTATCCTCGCAGGGCGTTGAAGCTTTCTTT CASSLSSQGVEAFF
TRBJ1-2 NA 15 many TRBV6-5 TGTGCCAGCAGTTACTCGTGGGGGGACAACTATGGCTACACCTTC CASSYSWGDNYGYTF
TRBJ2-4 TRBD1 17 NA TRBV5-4 TGTGCCAGCAGCTCGGGGCAGAACAGGGGGGCCAAAAACATTCAGTACTTC CASSSGQNRGAKNIQYF
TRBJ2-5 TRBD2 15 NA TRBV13 TGTGCCAGCAGCTCTCGACTAGCGGGAAAAGAGACCCAGTACTTC CASSSRLAGKETQYF
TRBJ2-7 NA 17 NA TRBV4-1 TGCGCCAGCAGCCAATTCCCTGGAGGGCAGGGTACCTACGAGCAGTACTTC CASSQFPGGQGTYEQYF
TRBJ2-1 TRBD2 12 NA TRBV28 TGTGCCAGCGGGAGGGACTACAATGAGCAGTTCTTC CASGRDYNEQFF
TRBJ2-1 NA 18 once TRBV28 TGTGCCAGCAGTTTTACTCGGTTAGCTCCAACCTTGGACAATGAGCAGTTCTTC CASSFTRLAPTLDNEQFF
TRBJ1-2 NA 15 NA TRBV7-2 TGTGCCAGCAGCTTAGCGCCGTTAGGGGAAGGTGGCTACACCTTC CASSLAPLGEGGYTF
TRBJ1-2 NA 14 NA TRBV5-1 TGCGCCAGCAGCTTGGCAGGGGAGAACTATGGCTACACCTTC CASSLAGENYGYTF
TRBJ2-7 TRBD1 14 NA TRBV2 TGTGCCACCGACAGGGGGCCCCGGCGCTACGAGCAGTACTTC CATDRGPRRYEQYF
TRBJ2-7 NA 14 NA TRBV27 TGTGCCAGCAGTCACCGGACGGCTTCCTACGAGCAGTACTTC CASSHRTASYEQYF
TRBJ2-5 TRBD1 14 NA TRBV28 TGTGCCAGCAACGACGGGACAGAACAAGAGACCCAGTACTTC CASNDGTEQETQYF
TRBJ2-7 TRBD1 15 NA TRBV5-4 TGTGCCAGCAGCTTGGGACAGGGGCTGTCTCACGAGCAGTACTTC CASSLGQGLSHEQYF
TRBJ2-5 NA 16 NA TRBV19 TGTGCCAGTAGTTCCTTTACGCCGGGCCACCAAGAGACCCAGTACTTC CASSSFTPGHQETQYF
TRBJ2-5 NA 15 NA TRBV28 TGTGCCAGCAGTTTAAGGACAGTACTGCAAGAGACCCAGTACTTC CASSLRTVLQETQYF
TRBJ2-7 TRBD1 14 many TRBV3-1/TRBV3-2 TGTGCCAGCAGCCAACGACAGGGGACCTACGAGCAGTACTTC CASSQRQGTYEQYF